This T cell receptor beta chain was recovered during a study of neurological immune-mediated disorders. Study-level findings and limits: HTLV-1-associated myelopathy led in TCR clonal expansion, while multiple sclerosis ranked lowest, below healthy controls. Private repertoires in all groups were suggested by the finding that expanded clones across subjects shared no CDR3 amino acid sequences.

There are many counts of this clonotype. Antigen specificity is unknown. TCRdb reanalysed the 5' RACE reads using MiXCR and keeps one entry per CDR3 protein. The data show approximately 31,000 distinct CDR3 sequences, more than 10% seen once. Regarding time point: longitudinal time-point 2. Germline V gene data show CDR1 as SNHLY and CDR2 as FYNNEI. CDR3 length equals 15 residues. The V end lost 4 bases, the J end lost 3 bases, and 16 bases lay between the germline ends. The TCR was taken from a woman aged 40 to 50 in good health. The sample was PBMCs. This chain uses TRBV2 with TRBJ2-7, with D perhaps TRBD1 (6 bases). CDR3 sequence (DNA): TGTGCCAGCAGTGGACAGGTTTTCTCGGGCTACGAGCAGTACTTC. Its translation: CASSGQVFSGYEQYF.